This TCR beta chain emerged from a study of T cell responses to AZD1222 COVID-19 vaccine. At the level of the study: Pooled in the analysis were second doses at about 4 or about 12 weeks.

Study-wide results and limits: Repertoires were collected only later (after the peak T cell response had occurred).

Points on this clone: Its antigen remains unidentified.

Sequencing used immunoSEQ multiplex PCR; TCRdb keeps in-frame clones, though not all of them. The table shows some 160,000 clones, with roughly 92% occurring only once. The germline V gene encodes CDR1 MGHRA and CDR2 YSYEKL. Trimming at V came to 1 base and at J to 4 bases, leaving 4 bases not matched to a gene. This CDR3 comprises 15 residues. The TCR comes from an adult in good health. The chain combines TRBV4-1 with TRBJ1-2; 9 bases are shared with TRBD1. The sample consisted of peripheral blood, taken on day 0 of AZD1222 vaccination. CDR3 protein: CASSQGPGQGYGYTF. The DNA for the CDR3 is TGCGCCAGCAGCCAAGGTCCGGGACAGGGCTATGGCTACACCTTC.